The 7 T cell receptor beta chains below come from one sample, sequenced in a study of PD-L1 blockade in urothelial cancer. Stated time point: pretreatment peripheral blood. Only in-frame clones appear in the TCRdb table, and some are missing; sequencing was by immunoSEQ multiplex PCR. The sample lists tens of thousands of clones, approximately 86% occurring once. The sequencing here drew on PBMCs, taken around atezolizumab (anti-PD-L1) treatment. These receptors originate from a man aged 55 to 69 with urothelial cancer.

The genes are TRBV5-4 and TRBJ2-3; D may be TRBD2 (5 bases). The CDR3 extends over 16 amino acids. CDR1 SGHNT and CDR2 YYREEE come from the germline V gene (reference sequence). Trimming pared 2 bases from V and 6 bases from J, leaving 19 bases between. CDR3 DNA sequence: TGTGCCAGCAGCTTCTCAAGAAACACGGGAACGGATACGCAGTATTTT. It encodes CASSFSRNTGTDTQYF.

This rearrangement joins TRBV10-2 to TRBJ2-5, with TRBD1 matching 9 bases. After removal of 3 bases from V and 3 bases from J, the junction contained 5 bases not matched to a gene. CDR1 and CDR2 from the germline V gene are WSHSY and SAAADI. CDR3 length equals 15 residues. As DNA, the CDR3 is TGCGCCAGCAGTGAAGTGGACAGGGGAAAAGAGACCCAGTACTTC. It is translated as CASSEVDRGKETQYF.

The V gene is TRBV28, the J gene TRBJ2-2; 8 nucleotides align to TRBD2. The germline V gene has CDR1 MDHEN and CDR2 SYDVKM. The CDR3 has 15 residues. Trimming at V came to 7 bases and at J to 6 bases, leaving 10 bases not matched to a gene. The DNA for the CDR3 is TGTGCCAGCATAACCAGCGGGGGATTTTCCGGGGAGCTGTTTTTT. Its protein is CASITSGGFSGELFF.

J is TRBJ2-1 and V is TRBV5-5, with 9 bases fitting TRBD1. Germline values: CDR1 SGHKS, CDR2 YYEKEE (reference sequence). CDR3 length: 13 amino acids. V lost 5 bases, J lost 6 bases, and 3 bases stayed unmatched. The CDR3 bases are TGTGCCAGCAGTCCGGACAGGGGCAATGAGCAGTTCTTC. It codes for CASSPDRGNEQFF.

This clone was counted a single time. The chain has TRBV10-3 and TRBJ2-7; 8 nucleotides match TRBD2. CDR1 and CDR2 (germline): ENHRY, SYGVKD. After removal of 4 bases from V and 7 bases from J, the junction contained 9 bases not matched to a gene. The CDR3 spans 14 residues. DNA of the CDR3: TGTGCCATCAGTGTGGAACTAGCGGACCGGGAGCAGTACTTC. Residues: CAISVELADREQYF.

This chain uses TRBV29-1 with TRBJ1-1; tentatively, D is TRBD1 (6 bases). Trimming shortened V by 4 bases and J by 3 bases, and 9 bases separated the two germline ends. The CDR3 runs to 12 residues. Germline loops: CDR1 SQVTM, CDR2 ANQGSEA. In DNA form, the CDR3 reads TGCAGCGTTGTGAAGGGGGACACTGAAGCTTTCTTT. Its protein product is CSVVKGDTEAFF.

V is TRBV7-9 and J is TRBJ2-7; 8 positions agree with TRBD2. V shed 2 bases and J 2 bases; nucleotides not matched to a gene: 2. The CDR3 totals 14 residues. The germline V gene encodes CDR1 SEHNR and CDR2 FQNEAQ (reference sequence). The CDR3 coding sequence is TGTGCCAGCAGCTTATTGCGGGGGGCCTACGAGCAGTACTTC. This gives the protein CASSLLRGAYEQYF.